This T cell receptor (beta chain) was sequenced for a study of cytomegalovirus exposure and HLA in healthy donors. Turning to the study itself: Assignment to the Caucasian-associated ancestry cluster applied to approximately 80% of the 300 to 500 genotyped donors.

Both 60 Vbeta primers and 13 Jbeta primers went into the PCR. Assay used: immunoSEQ multiplex PCR; TCRdb lists only in-frame clones, some missing. This sample's clone table lists some 75,000 clones. The CDR3 has 15 amino acids. CDR1 and CDR2 (germline): SGHRS, YFSETQ. Trimming took off 0 bases at V and 4 bases at J, with 11 bases between the two ends. Study-level points and caveats: It was around 160 TCR beta chains that were listed as cytomegalovirus-associated. Per published accounts, TCR beta sequences correctly predicted the HLA-A and HLA-B alleles of most subjects.

As for this clone: Antigen specificity is unknown.

The sequencing input was PBMCs. This sequence originates from a female donor in good health and CMV-seropositive. This chain links TRBV5-1 with TRBJ2-1; no clear D gene. CDR3 sequence (DNA): TGCGCCAGCAGCTTGGGTCTAAACCCTTACAATGAGCAGTTCTTC. Protein sequence: CASSLGLNPYNEQFF.